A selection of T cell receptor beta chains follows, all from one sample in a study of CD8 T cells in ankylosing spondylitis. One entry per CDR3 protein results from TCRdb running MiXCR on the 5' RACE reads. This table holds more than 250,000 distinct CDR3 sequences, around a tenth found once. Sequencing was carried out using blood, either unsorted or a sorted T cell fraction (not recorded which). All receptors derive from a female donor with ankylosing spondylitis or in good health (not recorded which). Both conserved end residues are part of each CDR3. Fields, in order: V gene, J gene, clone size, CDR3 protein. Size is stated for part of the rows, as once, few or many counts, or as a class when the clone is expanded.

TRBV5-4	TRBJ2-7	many	CASSSDRVREQYF
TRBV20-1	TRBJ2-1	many	CSVQSGREAYNEQFF
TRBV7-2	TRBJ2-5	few	CASSRGVFETQYF
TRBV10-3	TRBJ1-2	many	CAISERTLGNGYTF
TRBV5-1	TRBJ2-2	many	CASSLDSHTGELFF
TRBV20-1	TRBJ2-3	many	CSASPSGDYTDTQYF
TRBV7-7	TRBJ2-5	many	CASSLKGKETQYF
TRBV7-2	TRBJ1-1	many	CASSFPGVSTEAFF
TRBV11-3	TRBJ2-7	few	CASSLASGGEQYF
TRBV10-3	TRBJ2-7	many	CAIKDPTTYEQYF
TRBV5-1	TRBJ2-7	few	CASSLVASGSYEQYF
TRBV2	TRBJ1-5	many	CASSASWEVMEPQHF
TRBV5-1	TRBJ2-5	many	CASSLQEKETQYF
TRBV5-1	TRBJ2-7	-	CASSLHDGRTGEQYF
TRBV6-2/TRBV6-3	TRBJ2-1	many	CASRIRDRGFNEQFF
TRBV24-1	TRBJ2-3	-	CATSDLGTSGRSTDTQYF
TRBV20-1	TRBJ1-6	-	CSARGGRGMSRTSNSPLHF
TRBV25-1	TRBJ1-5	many	CASSEGGPQHF
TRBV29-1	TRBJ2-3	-	CSGAGRNTDTQYF
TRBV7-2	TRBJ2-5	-	CASSLGRIETQYF
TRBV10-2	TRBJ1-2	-	CASSDRAAYGYTF
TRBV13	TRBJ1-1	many	CASSPPTLTGDTEAFF
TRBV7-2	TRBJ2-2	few	CASSFQSNTGELFF
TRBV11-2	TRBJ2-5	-	CASSSPGMGVETQYF
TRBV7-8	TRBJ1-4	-	CASAIRVANEKLFF
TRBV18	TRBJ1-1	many	CASSPGRVEAFF
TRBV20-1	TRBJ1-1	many	CSARLTGWNTEAFF